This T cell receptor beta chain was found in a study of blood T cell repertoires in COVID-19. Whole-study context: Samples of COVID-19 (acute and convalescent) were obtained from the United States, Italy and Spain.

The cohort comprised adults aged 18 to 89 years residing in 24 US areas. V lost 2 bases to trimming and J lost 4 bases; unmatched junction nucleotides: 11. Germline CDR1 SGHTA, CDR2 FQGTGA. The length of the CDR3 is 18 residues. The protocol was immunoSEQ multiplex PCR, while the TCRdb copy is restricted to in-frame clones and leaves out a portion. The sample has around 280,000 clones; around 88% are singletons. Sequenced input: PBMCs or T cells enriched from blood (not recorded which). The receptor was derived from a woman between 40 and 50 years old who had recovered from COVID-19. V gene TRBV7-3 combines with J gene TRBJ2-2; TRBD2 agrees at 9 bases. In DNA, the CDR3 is TGTGCCAGCAGCTTATCCCTTAGCGGGAGCGGAGGCACCGGGGAGCTGTTTTTT. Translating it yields CASSLSLSGSGGTGELFF.